This paragraph reports one T cell receptor (beta chain). Its target is not known. This entry comes from a study of post-analysis software for immune sequencing data. Unique molecular identifiers tagged the TCR beta cDNA libraries. TCRdb itself ran the PCR reads through MiXCR, one entry per CDR3 protein. The table has some 690,000 distinct CDR3 sequences, 55% to 70% seen once; the top ten hold 11%. Trimming removed 4 bases from V and 7 bases from J; junction bases left unmatched: 15. The length of the CDR3 is 17 residues. Germline V CDR1 and CDR2: MNHEY, SMNVEV (reference sequence). Study-wide results and limits: Significantly lower normalized Chao1 diversity was seen in multiple sclerosis patients than in controls. Strong co-clustering by F measure was evident for samples that had been prepared in the same batch. With TRBV5-6, TRBV5-1 and TRBV20-1 included, 4 or 5 TRBV segments were more frequent in patients than in controls.

The V call is TRBV27, the J call TRBJ2-1, with 8 bases lining up with TRBD1. This TCR was recovered from a girl aged 2-9 years with multiple sclerosis. The sequenced material came from blood. The CDR3: CASSSTKTGTGVNEQFF. The DNA for the CDR3 is TGTGCCAGCAGTTCCACAAAAACCGGGACAGGTGTTAATGAGCAGTTCTTC.